The 5 T cell receptor beta chains reported below all come from one sample, sequenced in a study of cytomegalovirus exposure and HLA in healthy donors. The study ran its PCR with 60 Vbeta and 13 Jbeta primers. Some clones are missing from TCRdb's copy, which holds only in-frame ones; the method was immunoSEQ multiplex PCR. Found here are about 190,000 clones, roughly 81% of them singletons; the top ten hold roughly 2.1%. What was sequenced was PBMCs. These TCRs come from a woman in her thirties in good health and CMV-seropositive.

The genes are TRBV28 and TRBJ1-2, with a weak D call TRBD1 (5 bases). Looked up from germline, CDR1 is MDHEN and CDR2 is SYDVKM. The CDR3 contains 14 residues. V lost 2 bases, J lost 6 bases, and 13 bases lay in between. CDR3 loop: CASSLGGGSNGYTF. The CDR3 DNA sequence: TGTGCCAGCAGTTTAGGGGGGGGATCCAATGGCTACACCTTC.

The chain links TRBV6-5 to TRBJ1-2, with TRBD1 identical over 8 bases. The CDR3 has 15 residues. Trimming at V came to 5 bases and at J to 4 bases, leaving 9 bases not matched to a gene. Germline V lookup: CDR1 MNHEY, CDR2 SVGAGI. CDR3 sequence: CASSPRTGSGYGYTF. The CDR3 coding sequence is TGTGCCAGCAGTCCGAGGACAGGGAGCGGCTATGGCTACACCTTC.

V and J are TRBV18 and TRBJ1-2; D remains unclear. Trimming stripped 6 bases from V and 3 bases from J, with 11 bases between. Germline CDR1 and CDR2: KGHSH and LQKENI. The CDR3 is 13 residues long. The CDR3 sequence is CASSITRYYGYTF. As DNA, the CDR3 is TGTGCCAGCTCGATCACAAGATACTATGGCTACACCTTC.

The chain couples TRBV27 to TRBJ2-5, with D tentatively TRBD1 (5 bases). CDR1 is MNHEY, CDR2 SMNVEV, per germline (reference sequence). V was pared by 5 bases and J by 7 bases, with 14 bases between. CDR3 size: 13 residues. The CDR3 spells CASSASGQGTQYF. In nucleotides, the CDR3 is TGTGCCAGCAGTGCCTCAGGTCAGGGGACCCAGTACTTC.

The chain links TRBV7-2 to TRBJ2-1; 16 nucleotides line up with TRBD2. The V and J ends lost 5 bases and 7 bases, in that order; junction bases with no gene match: 8. The CDR3 spans 17 residues. CDR1 is SGHTA, CDR2 FQGNSA, per germline. The CDR3 sequence: CASSPRGGLAGGNEQFF. The CDR3, as DNA: TGTGCCAGCAGCCCTCGTGGGGGACTAGCGGGGGGGAATGAGCAGTTCTTC.